The rows below give T cell receptor beta chains drawn from one sample of a study of T cell responses to AZD1222 COVID-19 vaccine. Assay: immunoSEQ multiplex PCR; the TCRdb copy retains only in-frame clones and omits some. The data contain 110,000 or so clones, about 89% of them singletons. The sequencing here drew on peripheral blood, taken 28 days after the second AZD1222 dose. These receptors were obtained from an adult who received the AZD1222 COVID-19 vaccine. CDR3s include the opening cysteine and the closing phenylalanine or tryptophan. The D gene is left open where the match is weak. Some rows mark clone size as missing; the rest say once, few, many or name a class of expanded clone.

len: 16; d_gene: -; abundance: -; v_gene: TRBV27; CDR3aa: CASSAPASAEHRGAVF
len: 14; d_gene: -; abundance: -; v_gene: TRBV28; CDR3aa: CASSLGTGTYGYTF
len: 17; d_gene: TRBD1; abundance: -; v_gene: TRBV5-6; CDR3aa: CASNYRLGDRRVIPLHF
len: 15; d_gene: -; abundance: once; v_gene: TRBV18; CDR3aa: CASSLSPLPYNEQFF
len: 16; d_gene: -; abundance: -; v_gene: TRBV14; CDR3aa: CASSQGWQPRNYGYTF
len: 12; d_gene: -; abundance: -; v_gene: TRBV6-5; CDR3aa: CASSQPSYGYTF
len: 14; d_gene: TRBD2; abundance: once; v_gene: TRBV20-1; CDR3aa: CSASRTSISGTQYF
len: 16; d_gene: -; abundance: -; v_gene: TRBV7-8; CDR3aa: CASSLARMAYNSPLHF
len: 16; d_gene: TRBD1; abundance: few; v_gene: TRBV30; CDR3aa: CAWSPTRQGYNSPLHF
len: 13; d_gene: -; abundance: -; v_gene: TRBV12-3/TRBV12-4; CDR3aa: CASTMGTTGELFF
len: 15; d_gene: -; abundance: once; v_gene: TRBV9; CDR3aa: CASRETGSSTDTQYF
len: 14; d_gene: -; abundance: -; v_gene: TRBV5-4; CDR3aa: CASSAQGHNYGYTF
len: 15; d_gene: TRBD1; abundance: -; v_gene: TRBV5-4; CDR3aa: CASRLQGTSGNTIYF
len: 16; d_gene: TRBD2; abundance: -; v_gene: TRBV7-6; CDR3aa: CASSLGAGARTDTQYF
len: 12; d_gene: -; abundance: -; v_gene: TRBV7-9; CDR3aa: CAIGQVEETQYF
len: 14; d_gene: -; abundance: once; v_gene: TRBV19; CDR3aa: CASSSRDTYEKLFF
len: 11; d_gene: -; abundance: -; v_gene: TRBV2; CDR3aa: CATRKNQPQHF
len: 18; d_gene: -; abundance: -; v_gene: TRBV4-1; CDR3aa: CASSQAVRGGVRTDTQYF
len: 14; d_gene: -; abundance: -; v_gene: TRBV30; CDR3aa: CAWTRDGSNQPQHF
len: 13; d_gene: -; abundance: -; v_gene: TRBV7-6; CDR3aa: CASSSLTGLGQYF